The subject of this entry is one T cell receptor (beta chain). The antigen is undetermined. This CDR3 spans 18 amino acids. CDR1 is MGHRA and CDR2 is YSYEKL in the germline V gene. With 0 bases removed from V and 1 base from J, the gap between germline ends came to 16 bases. The data stem from a study of shared clonotypes between healthy human individuals. Study as a whole: Researchers drew samples from a couple of women and three men aged 18 to 49.

Study-wide findings and caveats: For naive CD4 cells, roughly 5% of clonotypes were shared across a handful of donors.

Naive CD45RA+ and memory CD45RA-negative subsets were split from CD4+ cells. DNA at around 190 ng, tens of thousands of T cell genomes, went into sorted-subset replicate PCRs. Clones were read by immunoSEQ multiplex PCR, and TCRdb kept only the in-frame ones, dropping some. The sample includes over 1.4 million clones, 96% of them seen just once. Sequencing used naive CD4+ T cells sorted from blood. Subset described: CD45RA+ positively selected. The chain has TRBV4-1 and TRBJ2-1, with D possibly TRBD2 on 6 matching bases. The receptor's source is a man between 25 and 39 years old in good health. The CDR3 nucleotides are TGCGCCAGCAGCCAAGATCTAATCGGGAGCCCATCCTACAATGAGCAGTTCTTC. Translation gives CASSQDLIGSPSYNEQFF.